This entry lists 4 T cell receptor beta chains sequenced from one sample in a study of cytomegalovirus exposure and HLA in healthy donors. Measured with immunoSEQ multiplex PCR; TCRdb has only the in-frame clones, and not every one. The sample has some 48,000 clones, about 90% seen once. The source material was PBMCs. The receptors originated from a woman aged 25 to 39 in good health and CMV-seronegative.

This clone is a singleton in its sample. V gene TRBV19 combines with J gene TRBJ1-2; D may be TRBD1 (5 bases). V was trimmed by 4 bases and J by 5 bases, leaving 14 bases between them. The germline gives CDR1 LNHDA, CDR2 SQIVND (reference sequence). The CDR3 totals 14 residues. The CDR3 bases are TGTGCCAGTAGTAACTCCCGGGACTATTATGGCTACACCTTC. Residues: CASSNSRDYYGYTF.

This clone has a single count. The CDR3 is CASSSGDNHYEQYF. CDR3 bases: TGTGCCAGCAGTAGTGGGGACAACCATTACGAGCAGTACTTC. The chain uses TRBV28 and TRBJ2-7; D is perhaps TRBD1 (6 bases). CDR3 length: 14 amino acids. With 5 bases removed from V and 4 bases from J, the gap between germline ends came to 15 bases. The V gene's germline CDR1 is MDHEN and CDR2 SYDVKM.

The gene calls are TRBV4-1 and TRBJ1-2; D is unclear. Germline CDR1 MGHRA, CDR2 YSYEKL. The length of the CDR3 is 16 residues. V gave up 1 base and J gave up 0 bases, with 12 bases separating them. In DNA form, the CDR3 reads TGCGCCAGCAGCCAAGTCAGTGGCTCATCTAACTATGGCTACACCTTC. This translates into CASSQVSGSSNYGYTF.

This chain connects TRBV29-1 to TRBJ2-7; 7 bases match TRBD1. J was trimmed by 3 bases and V by 6 bases; bases with no gene match: 5. Germline lookup yields CDR1 SQVTM and CDR2 ANQGSEA. The CDR3 is made up of 12 amino acids. The DNA of the CDR3 is TGCAGCGTCCTTCGGGACAGCTACGAGCAGTACTTC. It codes for CSVLRDSYEQYF.